This TCR beta chain was recovered during a study of molecular identifiers for immune sequencing clone quantification (dated by TCRdb to 2016 to 2018). The study in broad terms: For a replicate experiment, the RNA from either roughly 18,000 or 92,000 naive CD8 T cells was divided into five aliquots, and four of those aliquots went on to sequencing. This methods study benchmarked molecular-identifier clustering-based TCR repertoire sequencing (MIDCIRS) and TCR RNA copy counting, using CD8 T cells to do so.

Spanning cysteine to phenylalanine, the CDR3 consists of 15 amino acids. Here the CDR3 DNA is all that survives: 45 bases in frame from base 1. CDR1 and CDR2, looked up from the germline V gene, are ENHRY and SYGVKD. V is trimmed back by 8 bases and J by 7 bases, and the junction contains 15 bases that no gene match accounts for. There are a few counts of this clonotype. There is no known antigen for this receptor. No base qualities exist here, and no much larger clone lies one base off it. Overall results and qualifications from the work: Highly expanded clone sizes could be underestimated because identical TCR molecules may share a barcode. The naive libraries included spiked-in Jurkat TCR RNA (more than nine copies' worth), and this Jurkat TCR RNA is not part of the donor repertoire. In CMV-specific effector cells, clones with more than 20 RNA copies contained over 98% of molecules, whereas in naive cells such clones contained under 1% of molecules. Modeling indicated approximately 3.2 TCR RNA copies recovered per cell, compared with about 9.7 by digital PCR, which implies a capture efficiency of around 29%. When barcode sub-clustering was left out, chimeric consensus sequences inflated TCR diversity, with chimeras reaching as high as 47%. Spiked-in Jurkat TCR RNA equal to a single cell's worth was reported to be detectable even within 1,100,000 naive CD8 T cells.

Libraries of naive CD8 T cells were built from anywhere between about 19,000 and 1,000,000 sorted cells, with 10%, 30% or 50% of the purified RNA used. Naive CD8 T cells were FACS-sorted as CD8+CD4-CCR7+CD45RA+ on a BD FACSAria II into RLT Plus buffer. Detection sensitivity was tested by spiking Jurkat RNA equal to roughly ten TCR copies' worth into samples containing roughly 19,000-1,100,000 naive CD8 T cells. CD8 T cells were enriched with RosetteSep CD8+ T Cell Enrichment Cocktail and Ficoll-Paque, followed by ACK red cell lysis. Library method: PCR. Sequencer: Illumina HiSeq 4000. Bulk TCR libraries were generated as previously described, with the TCR primers listed in Table S5 used. The Qiagen AllPrep DNA/RNA kit was used to purify total RNA. Before analysis, reads from multiple sequencing runs of one library were combined. Regarding the original processing steps: Reads were retained only if an exact TCR constant sequence was present, and the retained reads were trimmed to 150 nt and grouped according to their 12-nt molecular barcodes. Reads in each barcode group were sub-clustered using a 15% Levenshtein threshold, and a quality-weighted consensus sequence was built for each RNA molecule. Non-functional sequences were removed, as were lower-count sequences one edit away from another. Based on a fit of two negative binomial distributions, barcode sub-clusters having less than 20% of the maximum read count were discarded. TCRdb trimmed the raw reads at Q25, called clones with MiXCR and kept productive beta chains. Every entry covers one CDR3 protein and lists the most common genes and DNA from its rows. It is TCRdb's table, rather than the study itself, that gives the V and J calls and clone size. Present in this sample are about 510,000 distinct CDR3 sequences, 20% to 25% of which were seen just once. About 0.8% of the sample is taken by the ten largest.

Recombination joined TRBV10-3 with TRBJ2-3, with 7 junctional bases fitting TRBD1. The sequencing input was naive CD8+ T cells from blood, with Jurkat cell RNA spiked in. Sample cell subset or site, as interpreted from the label and publication: FACS-sorted CD8+CD4-CCR7+CD45RA+ naive T cells. This receptor was obtained from a human donor in good health. Some libraries in this study had Jurkat cell RNA spiked in. The nucleotides are TGTGCCATCGGAGACCCGACAGGGTTGACCAATACGCAGTATTTT. It codes for CAIGDPTGLTNTQYF.